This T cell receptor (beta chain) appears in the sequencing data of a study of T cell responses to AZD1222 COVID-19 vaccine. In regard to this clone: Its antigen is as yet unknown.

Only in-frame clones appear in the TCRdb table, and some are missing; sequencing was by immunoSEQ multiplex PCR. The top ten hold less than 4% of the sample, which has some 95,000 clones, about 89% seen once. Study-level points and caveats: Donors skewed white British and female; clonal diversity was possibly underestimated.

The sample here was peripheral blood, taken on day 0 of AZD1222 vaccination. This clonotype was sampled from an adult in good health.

CDR3 sequence reads: CASSQDRDRGNTIYF. The CDR3 DNA sequence: TGTGCCAGCAGCCAGGACCGGGACAGGGGAAACACCATATATTTT. This sequence joins TRBV7-2 and TRBJ1-3, with 8 bases matching TRBD1. The V and J ends lost 5 bases and 4 bases, in that order; junction bases with no gene match: 7. This CDR3 region has 15 residues. Germline assignment: CDR1 SGHTA and CDR2 FQGNSA.